The 6 T cell receptor beta chains listed next were all sequenced from one sample in a study of CD8 T cells in Susac syndrome. With random hexamers, reverse transcription was performed on about 0.45 to 1 ug of RNA. TCRdb reanalysed the immunoSEQ multiplex PCR reads using MiXCR and keeps one entry per CDR3 protein. The sample holds about 190,000 distinct CDR3 sequences, about 95% seen once. Sequencing was done on a sample of CD4+ T cells from PBMCs. The receptors were sampled from a human donor in good health.

The rearrangement joins TRBV20-1 to TRBJ2-1; 8 bases match TRBD2. The junction had 9 bases not matched to a gene; V was cut back by 5 bases and J by 0 bases. The CDR3 has 16 amino acids. From germline, CDR1 is DFQATT and CDR2 SNEGSKA (reference sequence). In nucleotides, the CDR3 is TGCAGTGCTCCCCGGACTAGCCCCAGCTCCTACAATGAGCAGTTCTTC. It translates to CSAPRTSPSSYNEQFF.

This clonotype was observed a single time. The V call is TRBV3-1, the J call TRBJ2-1, with D perhaps given as TRBD1 or TRBD2 (5 bases each). V was cut by 6 bases and J by 9 bases, with 15 bases left in between. Germline values: CDR1 LGHDT, CDR2 YNNKEL (reference sequence). CDR3 length equals 13 residues. This chain's CDR3 is CASRRGPEGEQFF. The CDR3 DNA reads TGTGCCAGCAGAAGGGGCCCCGAGGGTGAGCAGTTCTTC.

This CDR3 is CASIPIGGYSLYF. CDR3 nucleotides: TGTGCCAGCATCCCAATTGGAGGGTATTCCCTATATTTT. The rearrangement uses TRBV25-1 and TRBJ1-3; D unclear. This CDR3 has 13 residues. Deletions cut 7 bases from V and 14 bases from J, with 21 bases between. Germline CDR1 is MGHDK and CDR2 is SYGVNS.

The J gene is TRBJ1-5, the V gene TRBV19; 10 positions match TRBD1. Germline values: CDR1 LNHDA, CDR2 SQIVND (reference sequence). The CDR3 runs 15 residues. The junction had 7 bases not matched to a gene; V was cut back by 6 bases and J by 5 bases. CDR3 sequence reads: CASSHTDRGYQPQHF. CDR3 DNA sequence: TGTGCCAGTAGCCACACGGACAGGGGGTATCAGCCCCAGCATTTT.

The chain has TRBV29-1 and TRBJ1-1; perhaps TRBD1 as D (5 bases). V lost 1 base, J lost 6 bases, and 18 bases lay in between. This CDR3 comprises 15 residues. The germline V gene encodes CDR1 SQVTM and CDR2 ANQGSEA. CDR3 protein: CSVEGGWGIAPEAFF. The CDR3 nucleotides are TGCAGCGTTGAAGGAGGTTGGGGGATCGCCCCTGAAGCTTTCTTT.

The V gene is TRBV14, the J gene TRBJ2-6; TRBD1 is a possible D gene (6 bases). Per the germline V gene, CDR1 is SGHDN and CDR2 is FVKESK. V dropped 4 bases and J dropped 4 bases, with 14 bases sitting between them. This CDR3 has 16 residues. The CDR3 sequence is CASSLNPGAGANVLTF. DNA of the CDR3: TGTGCCAGCAGCCTCAACCCAGGGGCAGGGGCCAACGTCCTGACTTTC.